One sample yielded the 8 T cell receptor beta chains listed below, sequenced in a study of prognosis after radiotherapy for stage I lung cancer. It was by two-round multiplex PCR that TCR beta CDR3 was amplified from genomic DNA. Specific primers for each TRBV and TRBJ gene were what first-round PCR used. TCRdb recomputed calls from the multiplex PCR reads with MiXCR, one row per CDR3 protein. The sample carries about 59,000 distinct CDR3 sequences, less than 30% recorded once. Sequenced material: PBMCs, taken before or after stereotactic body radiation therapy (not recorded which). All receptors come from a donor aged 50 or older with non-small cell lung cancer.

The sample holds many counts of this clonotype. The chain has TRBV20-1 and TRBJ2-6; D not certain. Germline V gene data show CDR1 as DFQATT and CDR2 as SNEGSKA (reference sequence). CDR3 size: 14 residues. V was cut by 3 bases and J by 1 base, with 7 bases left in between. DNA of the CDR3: TGCAGTGCTAGCGAAGGTTCTGGGGCCAACGTCCTGACTTTC. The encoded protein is CSASEGSGANVLTF.

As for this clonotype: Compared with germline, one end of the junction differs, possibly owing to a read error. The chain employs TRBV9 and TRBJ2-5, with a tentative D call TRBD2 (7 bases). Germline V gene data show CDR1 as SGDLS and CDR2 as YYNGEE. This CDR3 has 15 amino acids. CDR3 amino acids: CASSQRDNFQDTQYF. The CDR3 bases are TGTGCCAGCAGCCAGCGGGACAATTTTCAAGATACCCAGTACTTC.

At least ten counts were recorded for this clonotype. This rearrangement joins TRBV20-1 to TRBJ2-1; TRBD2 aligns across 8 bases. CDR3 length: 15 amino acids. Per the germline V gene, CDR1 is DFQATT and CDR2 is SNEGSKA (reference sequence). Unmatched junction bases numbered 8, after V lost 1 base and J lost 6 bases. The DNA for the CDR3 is TGCAGTGCTAGAGGTCCGGGGGGGGCCACCAATGAGCAGTTCTTC. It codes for CSARGPGGATNEQFF.

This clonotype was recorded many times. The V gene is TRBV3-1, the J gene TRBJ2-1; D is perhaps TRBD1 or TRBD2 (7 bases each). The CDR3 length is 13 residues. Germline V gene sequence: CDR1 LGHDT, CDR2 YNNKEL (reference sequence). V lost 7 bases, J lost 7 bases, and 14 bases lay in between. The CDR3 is CASTHRGGNEQFF. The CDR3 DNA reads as TGTGCCAGCACCCACAGGGGAGGGAATGAGCAGTTCTTC.

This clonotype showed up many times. CDR3 DNA sequence: TGCGCCAGCAGCCGCCAGGCCGACAATGAGCAGTTCTTC. It translates to CASSRQADNEQFF. The V gene is TRBV4-3, the J gene TRBJ2-1; D unclear. The germline V gene encodes CDR1 LGHNA and CDR2 YSLEER. The CDR3 extends over 13 amino acids. The V and J ends lost 4 bases and 5 bases respectively, with 9 bases between them.

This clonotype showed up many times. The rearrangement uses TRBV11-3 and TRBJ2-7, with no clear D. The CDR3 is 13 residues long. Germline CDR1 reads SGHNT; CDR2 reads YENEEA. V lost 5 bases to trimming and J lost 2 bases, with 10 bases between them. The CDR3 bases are TGTGCCAGCAGCGATGACAAAGCCTACGAGCAGTACTTC. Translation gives CASSDDKAYEQYF. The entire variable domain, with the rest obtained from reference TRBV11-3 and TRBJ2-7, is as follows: EAGVVQSPRYKIIEKKQPVAFWCNPISGHNTLYWYLQNLGQGPELLIRYENEEAVDDSQLPKDRFSAERLKGVDSTLKIQPAELGDSAVYLCASSDDKAYEQYFGPGTRLTVT.

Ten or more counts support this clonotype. The CDR3 region has the DNA TGTGCCAGCAGCGTGGGTAGCAATCAGCCCCAGCATTTT. Protein sequence: CASSVGSNQPQHF. V and J are TRBV9 and TRBJ1-5; D is unclear. The CDR3 extends over 13 amino acids. CDR1 is SGDLS, CDR2 YYNGEE, per germline. With 2 bases removed from V and 0 bases from J, the gap between germline ends came to 3 bases.

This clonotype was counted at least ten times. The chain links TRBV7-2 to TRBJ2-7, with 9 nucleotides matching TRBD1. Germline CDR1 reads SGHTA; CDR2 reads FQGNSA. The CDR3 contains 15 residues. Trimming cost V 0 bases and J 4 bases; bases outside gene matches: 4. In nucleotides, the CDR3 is TGTGCCAGCAGCTTAGCGCTCGGGACAGGGTACGAGCAGTACTTC. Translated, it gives CASSLALGTGYEQYF.